The clone carrying this TCR beta chain has only a few counts. Its target is not known. The data belong to a study of CD8 T cells in ankylosing spondylitis. Points from the study as a whole: In the blood and synovial fluid of reactive arthritis, some motif variants had been previously reported. Made up of under ten highly homologous variants, a TCR beta motif appeared characteristic of ankylosing spondylitis blood. Disease-linked clones reportedly concentrated significantly in matched ankylosing spondylitis synovial fluid.

This CDR3 has 14 amino acids. Trimming cost V 3 bases and J 3 bases, with 12 bases left between them. Germline CDR1 and CDR2: SGHVS and FQNEAQ. Quantitative 5'-RACE with molecular barcodes was used to make the TCR beta libraries. Each CDR3 protein is one row after TCRdb ran MiXCR on the 5' RACE reads. The data hold 200,000 to 300,000 distinct CDR3 sequences, with less than 9.5% observed a single time. The sample comprised blood, either unsorted or a sorted T cell fraction (not recorded which). The receptor was isolated from a female donor with ankylosing spondylitis or in good health (not recorded which). This rearrangement joins TRBV7-8 to TRBJ2-7; D gene ambiguous. Here the CDR3 DNA reads TGTGCCAGCAGCTTGGGTTTGGGCGGCTACGAGCAGTACTTC. Encoded protein: CASSLGLGGYEQYF.